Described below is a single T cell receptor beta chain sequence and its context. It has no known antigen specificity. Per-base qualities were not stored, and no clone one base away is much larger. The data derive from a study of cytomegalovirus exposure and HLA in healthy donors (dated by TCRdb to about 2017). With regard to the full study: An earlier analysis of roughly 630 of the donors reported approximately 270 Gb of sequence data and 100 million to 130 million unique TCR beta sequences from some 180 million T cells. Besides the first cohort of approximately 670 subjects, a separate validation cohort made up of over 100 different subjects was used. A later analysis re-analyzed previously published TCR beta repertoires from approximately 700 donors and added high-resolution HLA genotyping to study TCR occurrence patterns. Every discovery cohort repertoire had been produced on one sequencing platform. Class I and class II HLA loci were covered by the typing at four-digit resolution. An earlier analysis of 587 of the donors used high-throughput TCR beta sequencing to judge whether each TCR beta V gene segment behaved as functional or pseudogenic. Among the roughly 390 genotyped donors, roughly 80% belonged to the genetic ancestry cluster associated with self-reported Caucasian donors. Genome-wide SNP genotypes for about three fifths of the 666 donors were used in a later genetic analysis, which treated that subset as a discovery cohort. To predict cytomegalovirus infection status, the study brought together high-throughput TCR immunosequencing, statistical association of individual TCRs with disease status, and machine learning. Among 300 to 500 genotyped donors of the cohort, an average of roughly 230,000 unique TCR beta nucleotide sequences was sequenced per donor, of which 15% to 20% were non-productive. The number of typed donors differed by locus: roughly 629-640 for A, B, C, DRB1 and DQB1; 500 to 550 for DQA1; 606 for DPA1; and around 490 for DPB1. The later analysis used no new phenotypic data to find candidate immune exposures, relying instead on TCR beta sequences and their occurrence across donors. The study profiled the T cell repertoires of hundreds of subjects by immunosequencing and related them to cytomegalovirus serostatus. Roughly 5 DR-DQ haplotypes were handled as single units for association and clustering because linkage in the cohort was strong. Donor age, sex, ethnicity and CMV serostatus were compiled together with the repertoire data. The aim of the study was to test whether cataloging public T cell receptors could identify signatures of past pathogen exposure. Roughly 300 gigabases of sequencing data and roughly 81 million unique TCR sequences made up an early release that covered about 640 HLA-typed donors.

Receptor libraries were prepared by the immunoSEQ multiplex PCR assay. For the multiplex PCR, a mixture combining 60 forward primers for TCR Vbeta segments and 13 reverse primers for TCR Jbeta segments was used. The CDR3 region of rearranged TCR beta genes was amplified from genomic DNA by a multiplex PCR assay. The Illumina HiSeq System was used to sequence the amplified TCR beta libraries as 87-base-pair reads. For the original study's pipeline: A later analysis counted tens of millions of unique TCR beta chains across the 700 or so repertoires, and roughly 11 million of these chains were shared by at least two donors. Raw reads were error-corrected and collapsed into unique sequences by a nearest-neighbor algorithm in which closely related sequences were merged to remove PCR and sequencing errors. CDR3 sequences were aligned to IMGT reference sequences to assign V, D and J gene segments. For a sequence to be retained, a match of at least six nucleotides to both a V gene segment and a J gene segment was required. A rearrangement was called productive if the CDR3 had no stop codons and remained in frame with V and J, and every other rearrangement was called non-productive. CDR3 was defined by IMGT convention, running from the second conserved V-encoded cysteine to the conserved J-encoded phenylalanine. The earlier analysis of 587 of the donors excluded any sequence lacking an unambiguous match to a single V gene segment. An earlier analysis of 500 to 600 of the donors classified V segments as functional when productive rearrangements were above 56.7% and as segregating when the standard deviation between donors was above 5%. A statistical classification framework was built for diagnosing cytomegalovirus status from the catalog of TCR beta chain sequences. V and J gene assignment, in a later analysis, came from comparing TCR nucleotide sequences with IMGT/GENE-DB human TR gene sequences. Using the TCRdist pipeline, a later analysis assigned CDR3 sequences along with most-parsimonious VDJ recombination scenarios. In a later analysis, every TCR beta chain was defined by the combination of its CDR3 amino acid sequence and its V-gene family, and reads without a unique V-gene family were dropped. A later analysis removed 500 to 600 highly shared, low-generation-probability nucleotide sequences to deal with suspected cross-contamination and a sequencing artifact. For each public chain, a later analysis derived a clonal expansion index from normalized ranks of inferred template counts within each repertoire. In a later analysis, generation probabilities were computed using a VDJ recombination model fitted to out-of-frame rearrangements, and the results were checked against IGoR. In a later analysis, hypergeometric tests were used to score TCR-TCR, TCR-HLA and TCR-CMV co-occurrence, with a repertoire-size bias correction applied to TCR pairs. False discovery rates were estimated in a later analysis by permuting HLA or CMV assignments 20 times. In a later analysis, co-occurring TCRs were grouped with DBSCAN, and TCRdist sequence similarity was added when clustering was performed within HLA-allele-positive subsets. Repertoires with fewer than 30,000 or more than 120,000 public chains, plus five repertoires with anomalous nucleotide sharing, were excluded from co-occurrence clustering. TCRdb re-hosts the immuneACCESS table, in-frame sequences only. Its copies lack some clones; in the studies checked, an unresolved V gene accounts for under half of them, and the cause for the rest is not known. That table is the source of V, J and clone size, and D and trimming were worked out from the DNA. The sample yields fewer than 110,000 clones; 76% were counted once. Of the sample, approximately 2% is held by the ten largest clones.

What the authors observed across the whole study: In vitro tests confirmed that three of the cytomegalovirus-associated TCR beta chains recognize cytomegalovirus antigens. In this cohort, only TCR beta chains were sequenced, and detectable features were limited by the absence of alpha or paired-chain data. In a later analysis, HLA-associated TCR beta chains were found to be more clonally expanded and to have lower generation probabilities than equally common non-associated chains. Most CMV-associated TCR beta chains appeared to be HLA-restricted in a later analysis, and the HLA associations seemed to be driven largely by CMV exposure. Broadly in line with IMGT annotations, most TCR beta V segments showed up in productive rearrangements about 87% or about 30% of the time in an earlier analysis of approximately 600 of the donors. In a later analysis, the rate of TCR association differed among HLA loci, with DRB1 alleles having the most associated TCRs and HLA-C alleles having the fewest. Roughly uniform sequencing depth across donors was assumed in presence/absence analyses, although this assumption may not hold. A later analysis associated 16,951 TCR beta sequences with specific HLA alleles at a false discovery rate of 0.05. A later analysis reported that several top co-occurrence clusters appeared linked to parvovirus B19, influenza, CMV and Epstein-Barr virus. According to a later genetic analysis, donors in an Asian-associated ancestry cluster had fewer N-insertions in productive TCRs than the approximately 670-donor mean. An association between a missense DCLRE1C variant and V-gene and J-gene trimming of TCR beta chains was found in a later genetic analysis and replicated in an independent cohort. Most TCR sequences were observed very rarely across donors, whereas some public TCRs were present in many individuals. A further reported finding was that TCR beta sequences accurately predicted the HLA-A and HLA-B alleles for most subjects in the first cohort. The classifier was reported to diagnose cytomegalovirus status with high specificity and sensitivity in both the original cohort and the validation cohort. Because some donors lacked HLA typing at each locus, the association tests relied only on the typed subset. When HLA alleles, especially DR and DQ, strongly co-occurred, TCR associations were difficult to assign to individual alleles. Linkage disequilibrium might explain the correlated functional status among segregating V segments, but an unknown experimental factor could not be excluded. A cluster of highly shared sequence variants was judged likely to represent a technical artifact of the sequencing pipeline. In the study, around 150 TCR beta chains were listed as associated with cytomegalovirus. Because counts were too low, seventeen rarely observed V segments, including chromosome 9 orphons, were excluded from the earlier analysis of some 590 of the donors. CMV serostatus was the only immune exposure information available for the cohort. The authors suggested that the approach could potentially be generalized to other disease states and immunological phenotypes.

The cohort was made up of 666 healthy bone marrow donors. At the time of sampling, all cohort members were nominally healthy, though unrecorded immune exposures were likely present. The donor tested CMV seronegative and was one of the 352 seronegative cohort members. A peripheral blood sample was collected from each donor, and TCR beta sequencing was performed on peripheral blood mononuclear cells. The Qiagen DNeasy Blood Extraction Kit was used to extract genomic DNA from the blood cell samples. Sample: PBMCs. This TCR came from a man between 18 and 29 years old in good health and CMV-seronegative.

The nucleotides read TGTGCCAGCAGTGACGGGGGAACTGACTATGGCTACACCTTC. Translated, this gives CASSDGGTDYGYTF. This chain is built from TRBV6-1 and TRBJ1-2; the D gene is perhaps TRBD1, on 5 matching bases. From its cysteine to its phenylalanine, the CDR3 spans 14 amino acids. Solely the CDR3 DNA is kept, with 42 bases framed from the first base. V drops 3 bases and J drops 3 bases, leaving 11 bases in between. The germline V gene supplies CDR1 MNHNS and CDR2 SASEGT.